A single TCR beta chain is shown here with its context. Its antigen is not identified. PCR was performed a second time for about 7 to 12 cycles using a sample-barcoded 5' primer and a J-beta primer mix. TCRdb passed the 5' RACE reads through MiXCR, listing each CDR3 protein once. The sample has 800,000 or so distinct CDR3 sequences; around 62% are singletons. The data belong to a study of blood T cells in healthy people across ages. The study, taken as a whole, reports: With age, beta diversity per million T cells declined roughly linearly, significantly by approximately 40.

The CDR3 has 15 residues. V lost 3 bases to trimming and J lost 4 bases, with 15 bases between them. The germline gives CDR1 SNHLY, CDR2 FYNNEI. Every sample yielded at least 6 million isolated PBMCs. Sequenced input: blood. V gene TRBV2 combines with J gene TRBJ1-1; D gene ambiguous. The receptor comes from a man between 25 and 39 years old in good health. CDR3 region: CASSDLGDAGTEAFF. CDR3 coding DNA: TGTGCCAGCAGTGATTTAGGAGACGCGGGCACTGAAGCTTTCTTT.